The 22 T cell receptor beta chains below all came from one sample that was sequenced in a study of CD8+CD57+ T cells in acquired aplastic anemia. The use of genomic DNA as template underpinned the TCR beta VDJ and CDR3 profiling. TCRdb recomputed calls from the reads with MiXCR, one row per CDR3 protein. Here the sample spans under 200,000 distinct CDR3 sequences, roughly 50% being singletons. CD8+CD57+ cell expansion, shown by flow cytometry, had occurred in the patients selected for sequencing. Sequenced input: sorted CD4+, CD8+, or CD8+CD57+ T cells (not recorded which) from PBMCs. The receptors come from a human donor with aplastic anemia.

CDR3 amino acids: CATSPTRTTYNEQFF. Here the CDR3 DNA reads TGTGCCACCAGCCCGACCCGGACAACCTACAATGAGCAGTTCTTC. This chain connects TRBV15 to TRBJ2-1; a weak D match, TRBD1 (5 bases). Trimming stripped 5 bases from V and 2 bases from J, with 13 bases between. CDR1 is LNHNV and CDR2 is YYDKDF in the germline V gene (reference sequence). CDR3 length: 15 residues.

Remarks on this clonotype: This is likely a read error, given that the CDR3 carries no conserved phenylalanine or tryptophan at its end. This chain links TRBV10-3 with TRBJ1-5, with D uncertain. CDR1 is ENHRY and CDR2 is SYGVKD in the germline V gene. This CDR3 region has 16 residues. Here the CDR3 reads CAIRESTPTSNQPQHL. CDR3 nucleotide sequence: TGTGCCATCAGGGAGTCAACACCCACCAGCAATCAGCCCCAGCATCTT.

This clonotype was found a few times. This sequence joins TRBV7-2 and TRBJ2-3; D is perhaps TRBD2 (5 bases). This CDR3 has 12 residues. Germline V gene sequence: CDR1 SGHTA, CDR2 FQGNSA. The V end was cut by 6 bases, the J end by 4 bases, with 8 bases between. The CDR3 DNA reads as TGTGCCAGCAGGAAGAGGGCAGATACGCAGTATTTT. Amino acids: CASRKRADTQYF.

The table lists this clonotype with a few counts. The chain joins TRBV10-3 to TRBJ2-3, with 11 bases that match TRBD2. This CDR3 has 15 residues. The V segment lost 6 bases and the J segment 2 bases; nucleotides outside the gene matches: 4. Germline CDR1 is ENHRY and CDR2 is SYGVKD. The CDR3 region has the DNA TGTGCCATCAGGGTTAGCGGGGGGGCCACAGATACGCAGTATTTT. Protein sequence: CAIRVSGGATDTQYF.

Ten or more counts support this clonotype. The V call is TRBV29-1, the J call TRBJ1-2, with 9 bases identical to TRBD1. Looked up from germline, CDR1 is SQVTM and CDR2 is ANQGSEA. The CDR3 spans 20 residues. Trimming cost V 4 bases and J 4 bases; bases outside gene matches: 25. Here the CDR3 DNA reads TGCAGCGTTGTGGGCCCCGGGACAGGGCCCTCTGATACATCCTTCTATGGCTACACCTTC. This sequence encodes CSVVGPGTGPSDTSFYGYTF.

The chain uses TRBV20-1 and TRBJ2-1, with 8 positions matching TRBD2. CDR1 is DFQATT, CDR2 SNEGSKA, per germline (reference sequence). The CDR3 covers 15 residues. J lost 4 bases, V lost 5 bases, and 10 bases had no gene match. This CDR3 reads CSALRSGSAYNEQFF. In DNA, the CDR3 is TGCAGTGCTTTAAGAAGCGGGAGCGCGTACAATGAGCAGTTCTTC.

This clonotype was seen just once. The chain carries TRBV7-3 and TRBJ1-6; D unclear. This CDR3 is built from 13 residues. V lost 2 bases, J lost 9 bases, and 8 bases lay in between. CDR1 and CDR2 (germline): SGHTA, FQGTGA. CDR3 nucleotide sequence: TGTGCCAGCAGCTTATTGGGGATTTCACCCCTCCACTTT. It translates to CASSLLGISPLHF.

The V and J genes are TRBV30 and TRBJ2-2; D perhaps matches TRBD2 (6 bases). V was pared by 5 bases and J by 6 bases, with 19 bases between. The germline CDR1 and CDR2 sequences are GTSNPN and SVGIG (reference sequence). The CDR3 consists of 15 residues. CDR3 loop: CAWSSLARVAGELFF. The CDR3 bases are TGTGCCTGGTCCTCTCTAGCGAGAGTCGCCGGGGAGCTGTTTTTT.

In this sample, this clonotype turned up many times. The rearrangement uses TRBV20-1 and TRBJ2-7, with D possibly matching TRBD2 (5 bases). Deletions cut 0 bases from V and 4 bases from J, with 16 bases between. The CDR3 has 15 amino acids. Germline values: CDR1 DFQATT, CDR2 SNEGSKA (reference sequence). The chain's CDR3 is CSARDPPGSTYEQYF. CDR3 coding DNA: TGCAGTGCTAGAGATCCCCCGGGATCGACGTACGAGCAGTACTTC.

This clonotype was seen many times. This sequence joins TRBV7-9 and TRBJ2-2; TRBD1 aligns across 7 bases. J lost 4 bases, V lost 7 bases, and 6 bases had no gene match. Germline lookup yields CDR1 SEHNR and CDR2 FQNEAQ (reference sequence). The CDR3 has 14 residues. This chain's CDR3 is CASIPGQATGELFF. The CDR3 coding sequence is TGTGCCAGCATCCCAGGACAGGCCACCGGGGAGCTGTTTTTT. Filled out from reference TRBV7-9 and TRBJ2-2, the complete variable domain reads DTGVSQNPRHKITKRGQNVTFRCDPISEHNRLYWYRQTLGQGPEFLTYFQNEAQLEKSRLLSDRFSAERPKGSFSTLEIQRTEQGDSAMYLCASIPGQATGELFFGEGSRLTVL.

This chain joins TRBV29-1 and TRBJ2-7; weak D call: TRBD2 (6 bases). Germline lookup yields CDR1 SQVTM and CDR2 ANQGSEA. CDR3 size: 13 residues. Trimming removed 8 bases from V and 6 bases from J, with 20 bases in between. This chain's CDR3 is CSPFPGTGVEQYF. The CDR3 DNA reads TGCAGCCCCTTCCCCGGGACGGGAGTCGAGCAGTACTTC.

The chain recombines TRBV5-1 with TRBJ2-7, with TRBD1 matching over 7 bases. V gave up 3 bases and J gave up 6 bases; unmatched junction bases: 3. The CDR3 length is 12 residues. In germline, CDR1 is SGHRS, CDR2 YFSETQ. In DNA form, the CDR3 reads TGCGCCAGCAGCTGGACAGGACCCGAGCAGTACTTC. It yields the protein CASSWTGPEQYF.

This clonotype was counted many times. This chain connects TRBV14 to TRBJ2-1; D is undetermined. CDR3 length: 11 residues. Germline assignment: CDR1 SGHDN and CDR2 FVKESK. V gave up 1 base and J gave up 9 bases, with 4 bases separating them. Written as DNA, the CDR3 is TGTGCCAGCAGCCAAGGGTTTGAGCAGTTCTTC. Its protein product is CASSQGFEQFF.

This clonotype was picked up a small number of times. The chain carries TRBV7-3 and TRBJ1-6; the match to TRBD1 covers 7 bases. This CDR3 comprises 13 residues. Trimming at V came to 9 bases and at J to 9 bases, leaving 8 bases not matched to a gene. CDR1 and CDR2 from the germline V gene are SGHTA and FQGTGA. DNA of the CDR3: TGTGCCAGTGGACAGGTGGGATCTTCACCCCTCCACTTT. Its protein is CASGQVGSSPLHF.

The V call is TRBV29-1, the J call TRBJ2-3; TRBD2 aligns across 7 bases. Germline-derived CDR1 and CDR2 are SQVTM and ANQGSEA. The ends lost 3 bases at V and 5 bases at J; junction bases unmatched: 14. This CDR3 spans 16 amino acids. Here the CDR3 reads CSVDLVREFRGDTQYF. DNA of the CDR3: TGCAGCGTTGATCTGGTGCGGGAGTTTCGTGGAGATACGCAGTATTTT.

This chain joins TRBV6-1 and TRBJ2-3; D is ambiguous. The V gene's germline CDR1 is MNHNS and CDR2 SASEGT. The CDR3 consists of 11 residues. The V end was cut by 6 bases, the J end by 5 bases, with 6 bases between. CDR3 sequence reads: CASRREDTQYF. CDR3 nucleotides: TGTGCCAGCAGACGAGAAGATACGCAGTATTTT.

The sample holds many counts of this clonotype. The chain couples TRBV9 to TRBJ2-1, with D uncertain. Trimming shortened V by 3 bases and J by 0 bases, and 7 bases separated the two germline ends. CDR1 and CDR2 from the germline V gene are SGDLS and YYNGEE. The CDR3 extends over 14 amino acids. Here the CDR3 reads CASSAASSYNEQFF. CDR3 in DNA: TGTGCCAGCAGCGCAGCTAGCTCCTACAATGAGCAGTTCTTC.

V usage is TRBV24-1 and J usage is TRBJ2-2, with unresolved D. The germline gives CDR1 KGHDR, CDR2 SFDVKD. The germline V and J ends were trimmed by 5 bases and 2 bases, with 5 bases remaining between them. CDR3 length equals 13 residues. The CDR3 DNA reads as TGTGCCACCAGTGCCGTCAACACCGGGGAGCTGTTTTTT. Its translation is CATSAVNTGELFF.

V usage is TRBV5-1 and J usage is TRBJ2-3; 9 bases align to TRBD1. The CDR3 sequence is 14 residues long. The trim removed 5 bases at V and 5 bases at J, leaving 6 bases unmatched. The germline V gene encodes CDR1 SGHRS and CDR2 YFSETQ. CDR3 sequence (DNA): TGCGCCAGCAGGGGACAGGGTCGGGGAGATACGCAGTATTTT. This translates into CASRGQGRGDTQYF.

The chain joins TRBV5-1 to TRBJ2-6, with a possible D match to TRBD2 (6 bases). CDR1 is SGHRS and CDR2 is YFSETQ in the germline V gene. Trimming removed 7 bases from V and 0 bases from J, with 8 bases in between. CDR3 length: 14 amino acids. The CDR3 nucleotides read TGCGCCAGCGGGGAGGCCTCTGGGGCCAACGTCCTGACTTTC. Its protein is CASGEASGANVLTF.

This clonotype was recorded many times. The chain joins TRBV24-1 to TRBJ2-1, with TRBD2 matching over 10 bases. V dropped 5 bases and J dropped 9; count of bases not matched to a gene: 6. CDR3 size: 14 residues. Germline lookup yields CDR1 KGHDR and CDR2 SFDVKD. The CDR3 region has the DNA TGTGCCACCAGTGGGGGACTAGCGTATAGTGAGCAGTTCTTC. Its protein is CATSGGLAYSEQFF.

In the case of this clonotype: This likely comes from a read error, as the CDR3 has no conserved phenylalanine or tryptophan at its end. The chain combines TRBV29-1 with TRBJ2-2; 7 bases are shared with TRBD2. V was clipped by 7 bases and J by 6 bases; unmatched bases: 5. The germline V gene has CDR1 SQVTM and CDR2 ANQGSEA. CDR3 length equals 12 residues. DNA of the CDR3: TGCAGCGCTGCCGCGGGGGCCGGGGAGCTGTTTTCT. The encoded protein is CSAAAGAGELFS.